This TCR beta chain was found in a study of relationships among human T cell subsets (dated by TCRdb to the early 2010s). A note on the overall study: The study sequenced eight distinct T cell populations from blood: pan T, CD8 cytotoxic, regulatory, Th1, Th2, naive plus transitional, activated and memory cells.

The investigation overall reported the following: The considerable overlap in CDR3s among Th1, Th2 and regulatory T cells was taken as suggesting that cell fate choices are stochastic. While more than 50% of CD8+ cytotoxic sequences came from clones with more than 100 reads, the regulatory and Th2 subsets had few clones of that kind. V, D and J usage, CDR3 length and N-nucleotide additions showed no statistically significant differences among the seven subsets. A CD4+CD8+ double-positive population could not be excluded by the bead-based sorting.

The CDR3 contains 14 residues, cysteine and phenylalanine counted. Just the 42-base CDR3 DNA is kept, in frame starting at base 1. V has 6 bases trimmed and J has 3 bases trimmed; junction bases matching no gene number 5. From the CD45RA-negative fraction, anti-CD45RO beads were used to select memory T cells as CD45RA-RO+ cells. Miltenyi superparamagnetic beads coated with subset-specific monoclonal antibodies were used to isolate the T cell subsets. Every T cell population came from peripheral blood. Mononuclear cells were obtained from whole blood by Ficoll separation, and monocytes were then depleted with anti-CD14 microbeads. The isolated cell populations were resuspended in RNAprotect reagent immediately. Library preparation used multiplex PCR. The reads were generated on a 454 GS FLX. TCR alpha and beta CDR3 regions were amplified from mRNA by semiquantitative ARM-PCR. In ARM-PCR, tagged nested gene-specific primers were used first, and exponential amplification was then carried out by communal superprimers. Nested primers were removed by exonuclease before the second amplification round on first-round PCR products. The amplicons were sequenced on the 454 platform, a system that can rapidly sequence millions of DNA fragments without cloning bias. A read counted as effective if the read could be mapped to both V and J germline segments. As for the authors' bioinformatics: IRmap was used to assign reads to germline V, D and J segments, and IRmap relies on pyromap, a Smith-Waterman modification adapted to 454 sequencing errors. Cutoffs set at the 99th percentile of alignment scores from simulated random sequences were applied to filter D-beta assignments. The CDR3 was taken to be the amino acids lying between the conserved V-segment Y[YFLI]C motif and the J-segment [FW]GXGT motif. Repertoire diversity was estimated with a compound Poisson process model previously applied to large-scale EST data. A procedure for detecting cross-contamination was used to argue that sample contamination was not the source of the shared CDR3s. TCRdb's own reprocessing of the public reads used fastp at Q25 and MiXCR and kept productive beta chains. Rows with one shared CDR3 protein collapse into an entry with the most common genes and DNA. TCRdb assigned the V and J calls; the authors' analysis was not used. This sample lists more than 8,500 distinct CDR3 sequences; roughly 54% were detected once. The ten biggest clones cover more than 4.5% of the sample.

About this clonotype: Its specific antigen is unknown. No qualities accompany the bases; no much larger clone lies one base away.

This sequence originates from a man in his forties in good health. The chain uses TRBV12-3 or TRBV12-4 and TRBJ1-5; 7 junctional bases match TRBD1. Sequenced input: memory T cells sorted from blood. In the paper's terms, the cell subset or site label means: CD45RA-RO+ memory T cells. This receptor carries the CDR3 CASRKQGNNQPQHF. The DNA sequence is TGTGCCAGCAGGAAACAGGGGAACAATCAGCCCCAGCATTTT.